This record covers a single T cell receptor beta chain. This sample was taken from a study of blood T cell repertoires in COVID-19. Study context: Spain, Italy and the United States supplied samples that represented acute and convalescent COVID-19.

The CDR3 consists of 18 residues. In the source study's methods: Amplification with reference gene primers provided the estimates of nucleated cell counts. Clones were read by immunoSEQ multiplex PCR, and TCRdb kept only the in-frame ones, dropping some. V and J calls and clone size are given by that table; D and trimming were obtained from the DNA. The sample records under 110,000 clones, roughly nine tenths being singletons. This chain connects TRBV21-1 to TRBJ1-6; the DNA was not compared with TRBD1, the D call given in the table. TRBV21-1 is flagged as a pseudogene. The TCR sequence derives from a man aged 50-59 years with acute or convalescent COVID-19. Material for sequencing was peripheral blood. The CDR3 DNA sequence: TGTGCCAGCAGCAAAGACGTCACAGGGGGTCTCTATAATTCACCCCTCCACTTT. It encodes CASSKDVTGGLYNSPLHF.